Below, one T cell receptor (beta chain) is given with its context. The data were obtained in a study of cytomegalovirus exposure and HLA in healthy donors. TCRdb's copy holds only in-frame clones and misses some; the assay was immunoSEQ multiplex PCR. The repertoire holds roughly 56,000 clones, with 89% as singletons. With 6 bases clipped from V and 11 bases from J, the junction kept 4 bases outside the gene matches. CDR1 SNHLY and CDR2 FYNNEI come from the germline V gene. The CDR3 is made up of 12 amino acids. Sequenced input: PBMCs. V gene TRBV2 combines with J gene TRBJ1-6; 7 bases agree with TRBD1. The clonotype originates from a woman younger than 35 in good health and CMV-seronegative. DNA of the CDR3: TGTGCCAGCAGCGACAGGGTTGCACCCCTCCACTTT. It codes for CASSDRVAPLHF.